This T cell receptor (beta chain) was retrieved from a study of CD8+CD57+ T cells in acquired aplastic anemia. Trimming stripped 2 bases from V and 5 bases from J, with 30 bases between. The CDR3 is 20 residues long. The germline V gene has CDR1 SGHAT and CDR2 FQDESV (reference sequence). Selection for sequencing was limited to patients who had shown CD8+CD57+ cell expansion by flow cytometry. Genomic DNA served as template for TCR beta VDJ and CDR3 profiling. MiXCR, run by TCRdb on the reads, gives a single entry per CDR3 protein. This sample carries around 170,000 distinct CDR3 sequences, around 45% of them seen once, and the ten largest clones take approximately 9.4%.

The sequence was obtained from a human donor with aplastic anemia. This rearrangement joins TRBV11-1 to TRBJ1-1; maybe TRBD1 (5 bases). The sequencing input was sorted CD4+, CD8+, or CD8+CD57+ T cells (not recorded which) from PBMCs. CDR3: CASSLLMSWGAKGVETEAFF. As DNA, the CDR3 is TGTGCCAGCAGCTTATTGATGTCTTGGGGCGCGAAAGGTGTAGAGACTGAAGCTTTCTTT.